These T cell receptor beta chains were read from a single sample in a study of cytotoxic CD8 clonotypes in ibrutinib-treated CLL. TCRdb's table, derived via immunoSEQ multiplex PCR, lists solely in-frame clones and lacks some. This table holds 110,000 to 150,000 clones, 60% to 85% found once. The sequences come from PBMCs, collected after 24 months of ibrutinib treatment. Receptors originate from a human donor with chronic lymphocytic leukemia. CDR3s include the opening cysteine and the closing phenylalanine or tryptophan. A D gene is named only where the DNA matches it firmly. Clone size is shown for a subset of rows, as once, few, many or a class of expanded clone.

clone size: few
V gene: TRBV6-1
J gene: TRBJ1-6
D gene: NA
CDR3 protein: CASSESGGLGSPLHF
CDR3 DNA: TGTGCCAGCAGTGAATCGGGGGGGCTAGGATCACCCCTCCACTTT

clone size: NA
V gene: TRBV10-3
J gene: TRBJ1-1
D gene: TRBD1
CDR3 protein: CAIRGDRAEAFF
CDR3 DNA: TGTGCCATCAGGGGGGACAGGGCTGAAGCTTTCTTT

clone size: NA
V gene: TRBV5-4
J gene: TRBJ2-3
D gene: NA
CDR3 protein: CASRSGSTDTQYF
CDR3 DNA: TGTGCCAGCAGGTCCGGGAGCACAGATACGCAGTATTTT

clone size: NA
V gene: TRBV18
J gene: TRBJ2-7
D gene: NA
CDR3 protein: CASSPAGGSSYEQYF
CDR3 DNA: TGTGCCAGCTCACCAGCAGGGGGGAGCTCCTACGAGCAGTACTTC

clone size: NA
V gene: TRBV19
J gene: TRBJ1-2
D gene: TRBD1
CDR3 protein: CASSLTGGRGYTF
CDR3 DNA: TGTGCCAGTAGCCTCACAGGGGGCCGTGGCTACACCTTC

clone size: NA
V gene: TRBV9
J gene: TRBJ2-6
D gene: NA
CDR3 protein: CASSVGASFSGANVLTF
CDR3 DNA: TGTGCCAGCAGCGTAGGTGCCAGTTTCTCTGGGGCCAACGTCCTGACTTTC

clone size: NA
V gene: TRBV10-3
J gene: TRBJ2-5
D gene: TRBD2
CDR3 protein: CAISYGLEEETQYF
CDR3 DNA: TGTGCCATCAGCTACGGACTAGAAGAAGAGACCCAGTACTTC

clone size: NA
V gene: TRBV28
J gene: TRBJ1-5
D gene: NA
CDR3 protein: CASSPHPPNQPQHF
CDR3 DNA: TGTGCCAGCAGCCCCCACCCGCCCAATCAGCCCCAGCATTTT

clone size: NA
V gene: TRBV6-5
J gene: TRBJ1-6
D gene: NA
CDR3 protein: CASRRGAYNSPLHF
CDR3 DNA: TGTGCCAGCAGGAGGGGGGCCTATAATTCACCCCTCCACTTT

clone size: NA
V gene: TRBV25-1
J gene: TRBJ2-3
D gene: NA
CDR3 protein: CASSESTFTDTQYF
CDR3 DNA: TGTGCCAGCAGTGAATCGACTTTCACAGATACGCAGTATTTT

clone size: once
V gene: TRBV9
J gene: TRBJ1-2
D gene: NA
CDR3 protein: CASSVGDGPYGVTF
CDR3 DNA: TGTGCCAGCAGCGTAGGGGACGGACCCTATGGCGTCACCTTC

clone size: NA
V gene: TRBV27
J gene: TRBJ2-5
D gene: NA
CDR3 protein: CASSLGVPAQYF
CDR3 DNA: TGTGCCAGCAGTTTAGGTGTTCCGGCCCAGTACTTC

clone size: NA
V gene: TRBV7-2
J gene: TRBJ1-4
D gene: NA
CDR3 protein: CASRPGLGEKLFF
CDR3 DNA: TGTGCCAGCAGGCCGGGGTTGGGTGAAAAACTGTTTTTT

clone size: NA
V gene: TRBV9
J gene: TRBJ1-2
D gene: NA
CDR3 protein: CASSGTEIGYTF
CDR3 DNA: TGTGCCAGCAGCGGAACAGAGATTGGGTACACCTTC

clone size: NA
V gene: TRBV7-3
J gene: TRBJ2-7
D gene: NA
CDR3 protein: CASTLTPDRAISSYEQYF
CDR3 DNA: TGTGCCAGCACCCTCACCCCGGACCGAGCTATCAGCTCCTACGAGCAGTACTTC

clone size: NA
V gene: TRBV27
J gene: TRBJ2-4
D gene: TRBD1
CDR3 protein: CASSPTGATKNIQYF
CDR3 DNA: TGTGCCAGCAGTCCGACAGGGGCAACCAAAAACATTCAGTACTTC

clone size: many
V gene: TRBV5-4
J gene: TRBJ1-1
D gene: NA
CDR3 protein: CASSLGGSRHTEAFF
CDR3 DNA: TGTGCCAGCAGCTTGGGAGGGAGTCGGCACACTGAAGCTTTCTTT

clone size: NA
V gene: TRBV6-4
J gene: TRBJ2-6
D gene: NA
CDR3 protein: CASSEGAASGANVLTF
CDR3 DNA: TGTGCCAGCAGTGAGGGGGCGGCCTCTGGGGCCAACGTCCTGACTTTC

clone size: once
V gene: TRBV5-5
J gene: TRBJ2-7
D gene: TRBD1
CDR3 protein: CASSPGQGAGEQYF
CDR3 DNA: TGTGCCAGCAGCCCGGGACAGGGGGCTGGAGAGCAGTACTTC

clone size: NA
V gene: TRBV5-1
J gene: TRBJ2-5
D gene: NA
CDR3 protein: CASSLGASDVGETQYF
CDR3 DNA: TGCGCCAGCAGCTTGGGGGCTAGTGATGTTGGAGAGACCCAGTACTTC

clone size: NA
V gene: TRBV5-1
J gene: TRBJ1-2
D gene: NA
CDR3 protein: CASSLGQTYGYTF
CDR3 DNA: TGCGCCAGCAGCTTGGGTCAGACCTATGGCTACACCTTC

clone size: NA
V gene: TRBV9
J gene: TRBJ2-3
D gene: TRBD2
CDR3 protein: CASSPQPGDYLSTDTQYF
CDR3 DNA: TGTGCCAGCAGCCCCCAGCCGGGGGACTACCTGAGCACAGATACGCAGTATTTT

clone size: many
V gene: TRBV6-7
J gene: TRBJ1-6
D gene: NA
CDR3 protein: CASSYWGAGNFRENSPLHF
CDR3 DNA: TGTGCCAGCAGTTACTGGGGGGCCGGGAACTTTAGGGAGAATTCACCCCTCCACTTT

clone size: few
V gene: TRBV27
J gene: TRBJ2-2
D gene: NA
CDR3 protein: CASSPIRAHGELFF
CDR3 DNA: TGTGCCAGCAGTCCAATCCGGGCCCACGGGGAGCTGTTTTTT

clone size: NA
V gene: TRBV9
J gene: TRBJ1-2
D gene: NA
CDR3 protein: CASSVGDFGGYTF
CDR3 DNA: TGTGCCAGCAGCGTAGGGGACTTCGGTGGCTACACCTTC

clone size: NA
V gene: TRBV19
J gene: TRBJ2-5
D gene: NA
CDR3 protein: CASSGSGFEETQYF
CDR3 DNA: TGTGCCAGTAGTGGTTCGGGCTTCGAAGAGACCCAGTACTTC

clone size: NA
V gene: TRBV30
J gene: TRBJ2-5
D gene: NA
CDR3 protein: CAWSGGPQETQYF
CDR3 DNA: TGTGCCTGGAGTGGGGGCCCCCAAGAGACCCAGTACTTC

clone size: NA
V gene: TRBV25-1
J gene: TRBJ1-1
D gene: NA
CDR3 protein: CASSGGGTEAFF
CDR3 DNA: TGTGCCAGCAGCGGGGGGGGCACTGAAGCTTTCTTT

clone size: NA
V gene: TRBV13
J gene: TRBJ2-7
D gene: NA
CDR3 protein: CASRQAGLSSYEQYF
CDR3 DNA: TGTGCCAGCAGGCAAGCGGGCCTCAGCTCCTACGAGCAGTACTTC

clone size: NA
V gene: TRBV30
J gene: TRBJ1-3
D gene: NA
CDR3 protein: CAWMGQAFGGNTIYF
CDR3 DNA: TGTGCCTGGATGGGTCAGGCCTTCGGCGGAAACACCATATATTTT

clone size: NA
V gene: TRBV4-2
J gene: TRBJ2-7
D gene: TRBD2
CDR3 protein: CASSRGTSGRGPGDEQYF
CDR3 DNA: TGTGCCAGCAGCCGCGGGACTAGCGGGAGGGGGCCCGGCGACGAGCAGTACTTC

clone size: NA
V gene: TRBV10-3
J gene: TRBJ2-1
D gene: NA
CDR3 protein: CAIRELATSYNEQFF
CDR3 DNA: TGTGCCATCAGAGAACTAGCCACCTCCTACAATGAGCAGTTCTTC

clone size: NA
V gene: TRBV7-2
J gene: TRBJ1-1
D gene: NA
CDR3 protein: CASSRDLGTEAFF
CDR3 DNA: TGTGCCAGCAGTCGGGACCTCGGCACTGAAGCTTTCTTT

clone size: few
V gene: TRBV5-6
J gene: TRBJ2-4
D gene: NA
CDR3 protein: CASSPRGPDIQYF
CDR3 DNA: TGTGCCAGCAGCCCTCGGGGCCCGGACATTCAGTACTTC

clone size: NA
V gene: TRBV30
J gene: TRBJ1-4
D gene: TRBD1
CDR3 protein: CAWRGTGGGKLFF
CDR3 DNA: TGTGCCTGGAGGGGGACAGGGGGTGGAAAACTGTTTTTT

clone size: NA
V gene: TRBV10-3
J gene: TRBJ2-7
D gene: NA
CDR3 protein: CAISESAVSYEQYF
CDR3 DNA: TGTGCCATCAGTGAGTCAGCGGTCTCCTACGAGCAGTACTTC

clone size: NA
V gene: TRBV4-3
J gene: TRBJ1-4
D gene: NA
CDR3 protein: CASSQEAGSGGKLFF
CDR3 DNA: TGCGCCAGCAGCCAAGAGGCGGGCAGTGGTGGAAAACTGTTTTTT

clone size: NA
V gene: TRBV28
J gene: TRBJ2-1
D gene: TRBD2
CDR3 protein: CASNGEGRDEQFF
CDR3 DNA: TGTGCCAGCAATGGGGAGGGGCGGGATGAGCAGTTCTTC

clone size: few
V gene: TRBV19
J gene: TRBJ1-2
D gene: TRBD1
CDR3 protein: CASSTPGAGGGYTF
CDR3 DNA: TGTGCCAGTAGTACCCCCGGGGCAGGGGGTGGCTACACCTTC

clone size: few
V gene: TRBV15
J gene: TRBJ2-7
D gene: TRBD1
CDR3 protein: CATSRDTMGQGAAPYF
CDR3 DNA: TGTGCCACCAGCAGAGACACCATGGGACAGGGGGCGGCTCCGTACTTC

clone size: NA
V gene: TRBV9
J gene: TRBJ2-5
D gene: NA
CDR3 protein: CASSVGAQETQYF
CDR3 DNA: TGTGCCAGCAGCGTAGGGGCACAAGAGACCCAGTACTTC

clone size: NA
V gene: TRBV7-7
J gene: TRBJ2-5
D gene: NA
CDR3 protein: CASSPRTTQETQYF
CDR3 DNA: TGTGCTAGCAGCCCCAGGACTACGCAAGAGACCCAGTACTTC

clone size: NA
V gene: TRBV4-3
J gene: TRBJ1-2
D gene: NA
CDR3 protein: CASSQDRGLGYGYTF
CDR3 DNA: TGCGCCAGCAGCCAAGATCGGGGACTGGGCTATGGCTACACCTTC

clone size: NA
V gene: TRBV2
J gene: TRBJ2-5
D gene: NA
CDR3 protein: CASSPVLEGTQYF
CDR3 DNA: TGTGCCAGCAGCCCAGTCCTAGAAGGGACCCAGTACTTC

clone size: NA
V gene: TRBV30
J gene: TRBJ2-7
D gene: NA
CDR3 protein: CAWSQPGPVSYEQYF
CDR3 DNA: TGTGCCTGGAGTCAACCGGGACCCGTCTCCTACGAGCAATACTTC

clone size: NA
V gene: TRBV18
J gene: TRBJ1-6
D gene: NA
CDR3 protein: CASSPGVSSPLHF
CDR3 DNA: TGTGCCAGCTCACCGGGGGTCAGCTCACCCCTCCACTTT

clone size: few
V gene: TRBV6-7
J gene: TRBJ1-2
D gene: TRBD1
CDR3 protein: CASSYWPRGQGYTF
CDR3 DNA: TGTGCCAGCAGTTACTGGCCCAGGGGGCAGGGCTACACCTTC

clone size: NA
V gene: TRBV7-2
J gene: TRBJ2-5
D gene: NA
CDR3 protein: CASSAGTEGTQYF
CDR3 DNA: TGTGCCAGCAGCGCGGGAACAGAGGGGACCCAGTACTTC

clone size: NA
V gene: TRBV9
J gene: TRBJ2-6
D gene: TRBD1
CDR3 protein: CASSLHPDRTGGRSGANVLTF
CDR3 DNA: TGTGCCAGCAGCCTACATCCGGACAGGACAGGGGGCCGCTCTGGGGCCAACGTCCTGACTTTC

clone size: NA
V gene: TRBV30
J gene: TRBJ2-2
D gene: NA
CDR3 protein: CAWTSGPVTGELFF
CDR3 DNA: TGTGCCTGGACGTCGGGACCGGTGACCGGGGAGCTGTTTTTT

clone size: NA
V gene: TRBV15
J gene: TRBJ1-5
D gene: NA
CDR3 protein: CATSRGQDSYSNQPQHF
CDR3 DNA: TGTGCCACCAGCAGAGGACAGGATTCTTATAGCAATCAGCCCCAGCATTTT

clone size: NA
V gene: TRBV7-2
J gene: TRBJ2-7
D gene: NA
CDR3 protein: CASSLGSGVGEQYF
CDR3 DNA: TGTGCCAGCAGCTTAGGATCGGGGGTGGGAGAGCAGTACTTC

clone size: NA
V gene: TRBV4-2
J gene: TRBJ1-2
D gene: TRBD1
CDR3 protein: CASSQEAGQGGGYTF
CDR3 DNA: TGTGCCAGCAGCCAAGAGGCCGGACAGGGGGGAGGCTACACCTTC

clone size: NA
V gene: TRBV27
J gene: TRBJ2-7
D gene: NA
CDR3 protein: CASSLYGWATSSYEQYF
CDR3 DNA: TGTGCCAGCAGTTTATATGGTTGGGCCACGAGCTCCTACGAGCAGTACTTC